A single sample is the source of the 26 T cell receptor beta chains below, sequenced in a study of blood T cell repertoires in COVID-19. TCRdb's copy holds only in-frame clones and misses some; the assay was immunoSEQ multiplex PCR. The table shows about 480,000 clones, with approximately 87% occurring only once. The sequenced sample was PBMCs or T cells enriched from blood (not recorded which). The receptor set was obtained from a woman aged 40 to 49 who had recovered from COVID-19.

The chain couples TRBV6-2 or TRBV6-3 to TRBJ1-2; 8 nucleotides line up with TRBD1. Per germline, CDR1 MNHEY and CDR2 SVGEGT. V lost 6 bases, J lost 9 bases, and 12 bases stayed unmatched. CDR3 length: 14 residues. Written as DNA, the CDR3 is TGTGCCAGCAGCCGGACAGGGAGTTTTGGGAGCTACACCTTC. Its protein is CASSRTGSFGSYTF.

This CDR3 is CASSMTGPTYEQYF. In nucleotides, the CDR3 is TGCGCCAGCAGCATGACAGGGCCCACCTACGAGCAGTACTTC. The chain is built from TRBV5-1 and TRBJ2-7, with 7 bases that match TRBD1. CDR1 and CDR2 from the germline V gene are SGHRS and YFSETQ. CDR3 length equals 14 residues. The V gene end was trimmed by 4 bases and the J gene end by 2 bases; junction bases not matched to a gene: 6.

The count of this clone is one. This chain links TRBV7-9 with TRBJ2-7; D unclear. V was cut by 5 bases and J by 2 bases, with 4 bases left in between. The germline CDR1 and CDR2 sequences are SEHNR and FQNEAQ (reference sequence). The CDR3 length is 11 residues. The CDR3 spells CASSETYEQYF. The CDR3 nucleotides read TGTGCCAGCAGCGAGACCTACGAGCAGTACTTC. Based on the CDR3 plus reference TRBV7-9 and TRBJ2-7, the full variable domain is DTGVSQNPRHKITKRGQNVTFRCDPISEHNRLYWYRQTLGQGPEFLTYFQNEAQLEKSRLLSDRFSAERPKGSFSTLEIQRTEQGDSAMYLCASSETYEQYFGPGTRLTVT.

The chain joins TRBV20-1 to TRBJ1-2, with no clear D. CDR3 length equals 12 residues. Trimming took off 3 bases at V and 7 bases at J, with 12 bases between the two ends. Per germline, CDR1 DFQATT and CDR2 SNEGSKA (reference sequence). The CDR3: CSASTMEGGYTF. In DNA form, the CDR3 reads TGCAGTGCTAGTACCATGGAGGGTGGCTACACCTTC.

The CDR3 spells CASSDPGASGTYEQYF. CDR3 coding DNA: TGTGCCAGCAGTGATCCCGGGGCTAGCGGAACCTACGAGCAGTACTTC. This rearrangement joins TRBV25-1 to TRBJ2-7, with 7 positions matching TRBD2. Per germline, CDR1 MGHDK and CDR2 SYGVNS. CDR3 size: 16 residues. Germline trimming cut 3 bases from V and 2 bases from J; bases unmatched to any gene: 10.

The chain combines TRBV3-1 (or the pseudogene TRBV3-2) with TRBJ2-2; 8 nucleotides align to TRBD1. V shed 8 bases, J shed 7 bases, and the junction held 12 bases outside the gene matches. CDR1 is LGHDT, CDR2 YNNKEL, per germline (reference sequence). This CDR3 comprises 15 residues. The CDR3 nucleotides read TGTGCCAGCGACAGAGGACAGGGAGTGTACGGGGAGCTGTTTTTT. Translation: CASDRGQGVYGELFF.

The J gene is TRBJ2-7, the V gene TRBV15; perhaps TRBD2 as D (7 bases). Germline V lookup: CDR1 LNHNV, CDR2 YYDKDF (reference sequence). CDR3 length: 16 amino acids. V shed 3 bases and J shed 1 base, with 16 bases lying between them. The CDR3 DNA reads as TGTGCCACCAGCAGCCTAGAGGGGGGGAAGTCCTACGAGCAGTACTTC. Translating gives CATSSLEGGKSYEQYF.

CDR3 nucleotides: TGTGCCAGCCCCCATAACAGGGCCTACCCGCACGAGCAGTACTTC. Its translation: CASPHNRAYPHEQYF. The gene calls are TRBV21-1 and TRBJ2-7; TRBD1 was called by the table and not checked on the DNA. TRBV21-1 is reported as a pseudogene. This CDR3 spans 15 amino acids.

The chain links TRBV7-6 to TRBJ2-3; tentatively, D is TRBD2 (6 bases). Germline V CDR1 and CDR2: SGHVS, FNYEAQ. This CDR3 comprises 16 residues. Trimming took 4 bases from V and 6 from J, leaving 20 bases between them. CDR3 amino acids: CASSSFSGVGHDTQYF. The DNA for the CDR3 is TGTGCCAGCAGCTCTTTTTCGGGAGTCGGGCACGATACGCAGTATTTT. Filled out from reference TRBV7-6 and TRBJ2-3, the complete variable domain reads GAGVSQSPRYKVTKRGQDVALRCDPISGHVSLYWYRQALGQGPEFLTYFNYEAQQDKSGLPNDRFSAERPEGSISTLTIQRTEQRDSAMYRCASSSFSGVGHDTQYFGPGTRLTVL.

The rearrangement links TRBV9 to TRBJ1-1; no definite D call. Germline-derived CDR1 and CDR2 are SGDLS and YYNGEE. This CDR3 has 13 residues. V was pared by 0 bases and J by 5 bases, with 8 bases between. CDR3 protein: CASSVVRGTEAFF. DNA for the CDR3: TGTGCCAGCAGCGTAGTTAGAGGTACTGAAGCTTTCTTT.

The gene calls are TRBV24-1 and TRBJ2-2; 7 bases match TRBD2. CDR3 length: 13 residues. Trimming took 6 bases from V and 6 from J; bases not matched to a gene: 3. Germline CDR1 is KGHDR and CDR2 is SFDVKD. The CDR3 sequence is CATSPRESGELFF. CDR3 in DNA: TGTGCCACCAGTCCGCGGGAGTCCGGGGAGCTGTTTTTT.

CDR3 residues: CATITSNVAGVVPGELFF. The CDR3 nucleotides read TGTGCCACCATCACCTCCAACGTAGCGGGAGTAGTACCCGGGGAGCTGTTTTTT. The chain employs TRBV24-1 and TRBJ2-2; 9 nucleotides agree with TRBD2. The CDR3 is 18 amino acids. Germline CDR1 reads KGHDR; CDR2 reads SFDVKD. V was clipped by 8 bases and J by 6 bases; unmatched bases: 18.

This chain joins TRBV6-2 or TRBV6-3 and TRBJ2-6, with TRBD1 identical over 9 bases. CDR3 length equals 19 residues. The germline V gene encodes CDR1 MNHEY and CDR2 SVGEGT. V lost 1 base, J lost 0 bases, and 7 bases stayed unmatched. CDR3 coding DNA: TGTGCCAGCAGTTACTGGAGTGGGACAGGGTACTCTGGGGCCAACGTCCTGACTTTC. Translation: CASSYWSGTGYSGANVLTF.

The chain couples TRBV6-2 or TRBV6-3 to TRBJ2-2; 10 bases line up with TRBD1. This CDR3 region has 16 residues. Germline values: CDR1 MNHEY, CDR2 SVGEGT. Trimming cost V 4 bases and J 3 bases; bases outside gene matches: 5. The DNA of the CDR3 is TGTGCCAGCAGTTTCATGACAGGGGGCGACACCGGGGAGCTGTTTTTT. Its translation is CASSFMTGGDTGELFF.

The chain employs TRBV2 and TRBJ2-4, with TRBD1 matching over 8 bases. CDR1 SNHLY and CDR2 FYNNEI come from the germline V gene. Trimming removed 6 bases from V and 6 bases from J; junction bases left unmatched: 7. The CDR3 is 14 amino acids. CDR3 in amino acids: CASRITGGANIQYF. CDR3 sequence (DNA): TGTGCCAGCAGGATAACAGGGGGAGCAAACATTCAGTACTTC. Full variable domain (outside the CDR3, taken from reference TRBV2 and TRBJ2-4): EPEVTQTPSHQVTQMGQEVILRCVPISNHLYFYWYRQILGQKVEFLVSFYNNEISEKSEIFDDQFSVERPDGSNFTLKIRSTKLEDSAMYFCASRITGGANIQYFGAGTRLSVL.

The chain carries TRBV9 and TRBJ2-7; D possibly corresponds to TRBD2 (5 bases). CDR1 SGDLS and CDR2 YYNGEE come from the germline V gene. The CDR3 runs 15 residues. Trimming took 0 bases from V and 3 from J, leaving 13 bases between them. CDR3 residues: CASSVGSSGRYEQYF. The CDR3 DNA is TGTGCCAGCAGCGTAGGTTCGAGCGGCCGCTACGAGCAGTACTTC.

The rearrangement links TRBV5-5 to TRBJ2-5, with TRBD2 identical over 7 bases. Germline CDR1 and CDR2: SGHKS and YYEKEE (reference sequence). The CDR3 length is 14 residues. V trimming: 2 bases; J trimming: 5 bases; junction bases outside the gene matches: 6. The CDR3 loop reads CASSLKGREETQYF. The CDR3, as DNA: TGTGCCAGCAGCTTAAAGGGGAGGGAGGAGACCCAGTACTTC. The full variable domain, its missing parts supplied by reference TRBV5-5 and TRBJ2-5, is DAGVTQSPTHLIKTRGQQVTLRCSPISGHKSVSWYQQVLGQGPQFIFQYYEKEERGRGNFPDRFSARQFPNYSSELNVNALLLGDSALYLCASSLKGREETQYFGPGTRLLVL.

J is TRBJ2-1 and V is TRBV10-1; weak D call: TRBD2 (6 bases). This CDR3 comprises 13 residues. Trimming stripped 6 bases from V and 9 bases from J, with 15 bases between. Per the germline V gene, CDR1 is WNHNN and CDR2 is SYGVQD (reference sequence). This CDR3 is CASSGTSHGEQFF. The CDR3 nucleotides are TGCGCCAGCAGCGGGACTTCCCACGGTGAGCAGTTCTTC.

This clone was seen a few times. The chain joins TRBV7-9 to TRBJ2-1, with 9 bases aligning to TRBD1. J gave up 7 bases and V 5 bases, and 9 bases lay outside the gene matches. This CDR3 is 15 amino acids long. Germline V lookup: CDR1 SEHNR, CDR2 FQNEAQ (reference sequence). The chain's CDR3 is CASSAGTGKMNEQFF. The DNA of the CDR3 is TGTGCCAGCAGCGCCGGGACAGGGAAGATGAATGAGCAGTTCTTC.

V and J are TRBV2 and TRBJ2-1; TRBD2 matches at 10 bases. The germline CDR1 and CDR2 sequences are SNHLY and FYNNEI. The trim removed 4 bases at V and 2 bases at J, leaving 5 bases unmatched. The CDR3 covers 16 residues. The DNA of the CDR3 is TGTGCCAGCAGTGCATCGGGACTAGCGACCTACAATGAGCAGTTCTTC. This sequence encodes CASSASGLATYNEQFF.

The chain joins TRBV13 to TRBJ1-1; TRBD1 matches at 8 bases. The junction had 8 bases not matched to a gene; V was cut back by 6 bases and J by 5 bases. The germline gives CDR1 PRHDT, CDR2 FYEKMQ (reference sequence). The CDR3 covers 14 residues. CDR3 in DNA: TGTGCCAGCAGAAAAGACAGGGGAGGTACTGAAGCTTTCTTT. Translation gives CASRKDRGGTEAFF.

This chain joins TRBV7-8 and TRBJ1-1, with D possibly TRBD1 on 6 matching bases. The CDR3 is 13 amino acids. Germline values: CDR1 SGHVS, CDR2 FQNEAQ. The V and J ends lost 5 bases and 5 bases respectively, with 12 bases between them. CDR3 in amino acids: CASSPFTGTEAFF. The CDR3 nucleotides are TGTGCCAGCAGCCCATTTACAGGGACTGAAGCTTTCTTT.

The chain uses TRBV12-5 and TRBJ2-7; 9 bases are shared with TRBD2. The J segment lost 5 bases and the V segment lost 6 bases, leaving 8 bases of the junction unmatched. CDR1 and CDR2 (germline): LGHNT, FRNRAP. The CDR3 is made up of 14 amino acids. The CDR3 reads CASGPGTSYHEQYF. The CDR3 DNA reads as TGTGCTAGTGGACCCGGGACTAGCTACCACGAGCAGTACTTC.

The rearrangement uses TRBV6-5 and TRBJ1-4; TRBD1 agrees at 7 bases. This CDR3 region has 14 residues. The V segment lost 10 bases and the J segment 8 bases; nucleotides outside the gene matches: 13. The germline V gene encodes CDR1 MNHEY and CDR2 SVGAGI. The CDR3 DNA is TGTGCCACCGGCCAAACAGGGGAAGGGGAAAAACTGTTTTTT. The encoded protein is CATGQTGEGEKLFF.

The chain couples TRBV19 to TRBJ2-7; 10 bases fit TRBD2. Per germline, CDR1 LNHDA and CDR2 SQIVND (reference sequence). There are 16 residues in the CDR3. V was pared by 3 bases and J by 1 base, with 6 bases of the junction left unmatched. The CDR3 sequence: CASSMSSGSISYEQYF. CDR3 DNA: TGTGCCAGTAGTATGTCTAGCGGGAGTATTTCCTACGAGCAGTACTTC.

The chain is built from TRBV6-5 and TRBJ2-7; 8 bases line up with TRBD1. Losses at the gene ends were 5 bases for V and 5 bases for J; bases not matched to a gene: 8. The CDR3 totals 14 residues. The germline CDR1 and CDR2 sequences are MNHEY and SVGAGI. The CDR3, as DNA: TGTGCCAGCAGTAAAACGACAGGGGAGGACGAGCAGTACTTC. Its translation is CASSKTTGEDEQYF.